This is a list of T cell receptor beta chains from one sample in a study of T cell changes during pregnancy in multiple sclerosis. Clones were read by immunoSEQ multiplex PCR, and TCRdb kept only the in-frame ones, dropping some. The data contain over 15,000 clones, around 90% of them seen just once; the ten biggest clones take up about 5%. The sequencing used CD8+ T cells from peripheral blood mononuclear cells, collected after pregnancy. The receptors come from a female donor in good health, enrolled as a control in a pregnancy study. Both conserved end residues are part of each CDR3. Fields, in order: V gene, J gene, D gene, CDR3 protein, CDR3 DNA. A D gene is named only where the DNA matches it firmly.

V: TRBV7-9
J: TRBJ2-3
D: TRBD2
CDR3: CASRLALAGGDTQYF
DNA: TGTGCCAGCAGGCTAGCACTAGCGGGGGGAGATACGCAGTATTTT

V: TRBV19
J: TRBJ1-5
D: TRBD1
CDR3: CATSDREISNQPQHF
DNA: TGTGCCACTTCCGACAGGGAAATTAGCAATCAGCCCCAGCATTTT

V: TRBV5-1
J: TRBJ1-1
D: -
CDR3: CASSWRYSNTEAFF
DNA: TGCGCCAGCAGCTGGCGGTATTCAAACACTGAAGCTTTCTTT

V: TRBV19
J: TRBJ1-6
D: TRBD1
CDR3: CASSITPTGVVVDSPLHF
DNA: TGTGCCAGTAGTATAACCCCCACAGGGGTTGTTGTAGATTCACCCCTCCACTTT

V: TRBV21-1
J: TRBJ2-1
D: -
CDR3: CASSKVPCSGSCEQFF
DNA: TGTGCCAGCAGCAAAGTACCATGCTCCGGGTCATGTGAGCAGTTCTTC

V: TRBV18
J: TRBJ2-2
D: -
CDR3: CASSPGHGPGELFF
DNA: TGTGCCAGCTCACCGGGACACGGACCCGGGGAGCTGTTTTTT

V: TRBV30
J: TRBJ1-1
D: TRBD1
CDR3: CAWRGQGAVATEAFF
DNA: TGTGCCTGGAGGGGACAGGGGGCCGTAGCTACTGAAGCTTTCTTT

V: TRBV29-1
J: TRBJ1-2
D: -
CDR3: CSVERPRTDYGYTF
DNA: TGCAGCGTTGAAAGGCCACGGACAGATTATGGCTACACCTTC

V: TRBV7-2
J: TRBJ2-7
D: -
CDR3: CASSQFLRGAYEQYF
DNA: TGTGCCAGCAGCCAGTTTCTCAGGGGGGCCTACGAGCAGTACTTC

V: TRBV10-3
J: TRBJ2-1
D: TRBD2
CDR3: CAISESSLAGGTPPGYNEQFF
DNA: TGTGCCATCAGTGAGTCTTCTCTAGCGGGGGGGACCCCCCCGGGTTACAATGAGCAGTTCTTC

V: TRBV4-3
J: TRBJ1-2
D: -
CDR3: CASSQTNRGDYTF
DNA: TGCGCCAGCAGCCAAACGAATCGGGGGGACTACACCTTC

V: TRBV5-4
J: TRBJ2-7
D: TRBD2
CDR3: CASSPSWGGEQYF
DNA: TGTGCCAGCAGCCCGAGTTGGGGGGGCGAGCAGTACTTC

V: TRBV7-9
J: TRBJ2-5
D: -
CDR3: CASSLVAAGAGETQYF
DNA: TGTGCCAGCAGCTTAGTTGCGGCGGGGGCTGGGGAGACCCAGTACTTC

V: TRBV9
J: TRBJ2-7
D: TRBD2
CDR3: CASSVASGGMEQYF
DNA: TGTGCCAGCAGCGTAGCCAGCGGGGGAATGGAGCAGTACTTC

V: TRBV5-4
J: TRBJ2-1
D: TRBD1
CDR3: CASSVGTGLFF
DNA: TGTGCCAGCAGCGTCGGGACAGGGCTATTCTTC

V: TRBV9
J: TRBJ1-2
D: -
CDR3: CASTPDYGYTF
DNA: TGTGCCAGCACCCCGGACTATGGCTACACCTTC

V: TRBV18
J: TRBJ2-1
D: TRBD1
CDR3: CASSPGTDYNEQFF
DNA: TGTGCCAGCTCACCCGGGACAGACTACAATGAGCAGTTCTTC

V: TRBV6-5
J: TRBJ2-5
D: -
CDR3: CASSLVVSETQYF
DNA: TGTGCCAGCAGTTTGGTAGTGTCAGAGACCCAGTACTTC

V: TRBV25-1
J: TRBJ1-4
D: -
CDR3: CASMPGPRGEKLFF
DNA: TGTGCCAGCATGCCCGGGCCTAGGGGTGAAAAACTGTTTTTT

V: TRBV4-2
J: TRBJ2-1
D: TRBD2
CDR3: CASSQVTSGGYEQFF
DNA: TGTGCCAGCAGCCAAGTGACTAGCGGGGGGTATGAGCAGTTCTTC

V: TRBV7-9
J: TRBJ2-7
D: TRBD2
CDR3: CASSPRTSGYEQYF
DNA: TGTGCCAGCAGCCCCCGGACTAGCGGCTACGAGCAGTACTTC

V: TRBV7-6
J: TRBJ2-2
D: -
CDR3: CASSLSGLDGELFF
DNA: TGTGCCAGCAGCTTATCAGGATTGGACGGGGAGCTGTTTTTT

V: TRBV4-3
J: TRBJ1-4
D: -
CDR3: CASSQGRRMGAPNEKLFF
DNA: TGCGCCAGCAGCCAAGGCCGACGTATGGGGGCCCCTAATGAAAAACTGTTTTTT